Sequencing of this T cell receptor (beta chain) was carried out in a study of blood T cell repertoires in COVID-19. Whole-study context: There were acute and convalescent COVID-19 samples, and they came from the United States, Italy and Spain. The cDNA or gDNA used as material had been derived from T cells, B-cell-depleted T cells, or PBMCs.

In this sample, this clone turned up once. In the original processing: From reference gene primer amplification, estimates of nucleated cell counts were derived. Using immunoSEQ multiplex PCR, the repertoire was profiled, and TCRdb retains in-frame clones only, with some absent. The V and J calls and clone size come from that table; D and trimming were worked out from the DNA. The data show fewer than 500,000 clones, with roughly nine tenths seen just once and approximately 2% held by the top ten. Participants, about 18 to 90 years old, spanned approximately 26 US areas. The V gene lost 1 base and the J gene lost 0 bases, with 11 bases spanning the gap. The CDR3 is made up of 16 amino acids. The germline V gene has CDR1 LNHNV and CDR2 YYDKDF (reference sequence).

The V gene is TRBV15, the J gene TRBJ2-3; D not resolved. The sequencing input was PBMCs or T cells enriched from blood (not recorded which). This TCR was sampled from a woman under 30 with acute COVID-19. DNA of the CDR3: TGTGCCACCAGCAGAGTTCCGCGCACTAGCACAGATACGCAGTATTTT. Encoded protein: CATSRVPRTSTDTQYF.